These 2 T cell receptor beta chains were all obtained from the same sample, sequenced in a study of shared clonotypes between healthy human individuals. Profiled with immunoSEQ multiplex PCR; TCRdb holds only in-frame clones, not every one. Among about half a million clones listed, around 73% were seen once. Sequencing was carried out using PBMCs. These TCRs come from a woman aged 40-49 years in good health. Some clones in this sample may be carry-over from other donors' samples.

The rearrangement links TRBV2 to TRBJ1-5, with D unresolved. Trimming shortened V by 8 bases and J by 0 bases, and 8 bases separated the two germline ends. CDR1 and CDR2 from the germline V gene are SNHLY and FYNNEI. This CDR3 region has 13 residues. CDR3 residues: CASGWDSNQPQHF. In DNA form, the CDR3 reads TGTGCCAGCGGGTGGGATAGCAATCAGCCCCAGCATTTT. The full variable domain, rest sourced from reference TRBV2 and TRBJ1-5, is EPEVTQTPSHQVTQMGQEVILRCVPISNHLYFYWYRQILGQKVEFLVSFYNNEISEKSEIFDDQFSVERPDGSNFTLKIRSTKLEDSAMYFCASGWDSNQPQHFGDGTRLSIL.

V gene TRBV27 combines with J gene TRBJ1-4; the D is unclear. Germline V gene sequence: CDR1 MNHEY, CDR2 SMNVEV (reference sequence). The CDR3 runs to 10 residues. V dropped 9 bases and J dropped 6 bases, with 5 bases sitting between them. Here the CDR3 reads CASEDEKLFF. Here the CDR3 DNA reads TGTGCCAGTGAAGATGAAAAACTGTTTTTT.